The text below deals with one TCR beta chain. Its target is not known. At the DNA level, this CDR3 is encoded by other sequences in the same sample as well. Measured with immunoSEQ multiplex PCR; TCRdb has only the in-frame clones, and not every one. The top ten hold around 0.13% of the sample, which has 2 million to 2.5 million clones, approximately 94% seen once. These data originate in a study of shared clonotypes between healthy human individuals. Overall study: CD4 naive cells filled three plates per donor, CD4 memory three, CD8 naive two and CD8 memory one. Study-level points and caveats: It was the non-shared clonotypes that had lower generation probabilities than clonotypes shared by all four donors. Rarefaction indicated that sorted-subset sequencing remained incomplete although depth was large.

Germline loops: CDR1 SGHRS, CDR2 YFSETQ. This CDR3 region has 13 residues. V was pared by 2 bases and J by 4 bases, with 9 bases between. Sequencing used naive CD4+ T cells sorted from blood. Subset: CD45RA+ positively selected. The chain has TRBV5-1 and TRBJ1-2, with D maybe TRBD1 (5 bases). The sequence came from a man between 18 and 35 years old in good health. CDR3 sequence reads: CASSLQDGYGYTF. The CDR3 DNA reads as TGCGCCAGCAGCTTACAGGACGGCTATGGCTACACCTTC.